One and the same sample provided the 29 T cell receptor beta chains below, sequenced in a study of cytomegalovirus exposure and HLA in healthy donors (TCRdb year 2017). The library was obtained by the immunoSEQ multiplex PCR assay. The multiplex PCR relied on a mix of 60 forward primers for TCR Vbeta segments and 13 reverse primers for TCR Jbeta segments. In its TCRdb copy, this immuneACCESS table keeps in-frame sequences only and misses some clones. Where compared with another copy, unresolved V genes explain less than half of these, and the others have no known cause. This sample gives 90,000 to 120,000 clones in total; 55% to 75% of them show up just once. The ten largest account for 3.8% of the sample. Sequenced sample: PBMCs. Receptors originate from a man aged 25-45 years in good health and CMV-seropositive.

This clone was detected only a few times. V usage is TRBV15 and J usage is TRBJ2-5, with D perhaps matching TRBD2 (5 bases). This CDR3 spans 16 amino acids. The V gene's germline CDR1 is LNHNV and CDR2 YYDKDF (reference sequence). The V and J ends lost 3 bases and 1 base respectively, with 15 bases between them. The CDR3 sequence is CATSSPTFGVQETQYF. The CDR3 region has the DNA TGTGCCACCAGCAGTCCTACATTCGGGGTCCAAGAGACCCAGTACTTC. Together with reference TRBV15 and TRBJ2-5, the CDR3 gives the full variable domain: DAMVIQNPRYQVTQFGKPVTLSCSQTLNHNVMYWYQQKSSQAPKLLFHYYDKDFNNEADTPDNFQSRRPNTSFCFLDIRSPGLGDTAMYLCATSSPTFGVQETQYFGPGTRLLVL.

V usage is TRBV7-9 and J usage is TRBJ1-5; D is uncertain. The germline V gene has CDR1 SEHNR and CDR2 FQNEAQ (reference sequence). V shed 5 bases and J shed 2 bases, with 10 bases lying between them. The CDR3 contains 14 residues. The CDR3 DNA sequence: TGTGCCAGCAGCCCCTTAGGAGGCAATCAGCCCCAGCATTTT. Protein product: CASSPLGGNQPQHF.

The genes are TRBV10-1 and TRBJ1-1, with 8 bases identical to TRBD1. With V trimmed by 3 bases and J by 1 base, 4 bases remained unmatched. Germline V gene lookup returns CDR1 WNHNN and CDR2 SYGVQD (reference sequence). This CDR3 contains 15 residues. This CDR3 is CASSDGQGRNTEAFF. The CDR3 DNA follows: TGCGCCAGCAGTGATGGACAGGGAAGGAACACTGAAGCTTTCTTT.

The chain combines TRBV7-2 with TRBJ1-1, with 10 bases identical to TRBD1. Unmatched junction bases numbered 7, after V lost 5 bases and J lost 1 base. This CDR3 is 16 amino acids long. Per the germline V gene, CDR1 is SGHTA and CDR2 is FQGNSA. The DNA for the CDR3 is TGTGCCAGCAGCCATGGGGACAGGGGCCGGAACACTGAAGCTTTCTTT. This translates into CASSHGDRGRNTEAFF. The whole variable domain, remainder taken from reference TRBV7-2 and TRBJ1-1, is GAGVSQSPSNKVTEKGKDVELRCDPISGHTALYWYRQSLGQGLEFLIYFQGNSAPDKSGLPSDRFSAERTGGSVSTLTIQRTQQEDSAVYLCASSHGDRGRNTEAFFGQGTRLTVV.

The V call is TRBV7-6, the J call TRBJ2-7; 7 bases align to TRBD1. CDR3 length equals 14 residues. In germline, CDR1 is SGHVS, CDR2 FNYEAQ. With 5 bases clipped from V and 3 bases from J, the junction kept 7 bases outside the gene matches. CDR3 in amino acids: CASSPTQGLYEQYF. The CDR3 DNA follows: TGTGCCAGCAGCCCTACACAGGGGCTCTACGAGCAGTACTTC.

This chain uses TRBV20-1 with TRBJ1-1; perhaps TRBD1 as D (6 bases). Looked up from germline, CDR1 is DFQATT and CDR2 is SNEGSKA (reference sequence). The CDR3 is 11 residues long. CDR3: CSARGNTEAFF. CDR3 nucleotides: TGCAGCGCCAGGGGAAACACTGAAGCTTTCTTT.

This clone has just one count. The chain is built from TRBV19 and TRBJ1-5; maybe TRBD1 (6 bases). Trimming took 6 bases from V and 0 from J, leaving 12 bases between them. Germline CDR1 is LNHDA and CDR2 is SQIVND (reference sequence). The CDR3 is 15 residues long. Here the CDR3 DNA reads TGTGCCAGTAGACAATTGACAGGTAGCAATCAGCCCCAGCATTTT. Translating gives CASRQLTGSNQPQHF.

The CDR3 region is CASGDRVGNQPQHF. DNA for the CDR3: TGTGCCAGCGGGGACAGGGTCGGCAATCAGCCCCAGCATTTT. This chain joins TRBV27 and TRBJ1-5, with 9 bases matching TRBD1. CDR1 is MNHEY and CDR2 is SMNVEV in the germline V gene (reference sequence). The J segment lost 2 bases and the V segment lost 8 bases, leaving 4 bases of the junction unmatched. The CDR3 is made up of 14 amino acids.

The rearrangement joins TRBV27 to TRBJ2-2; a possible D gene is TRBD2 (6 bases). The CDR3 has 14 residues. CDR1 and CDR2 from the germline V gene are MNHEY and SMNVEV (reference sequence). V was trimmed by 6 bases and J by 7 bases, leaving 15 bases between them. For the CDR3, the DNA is TGTGCCAGCAGCGCCCTTAGGGGAGGCGGGGAGCTGTTTTTT. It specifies CASSALRGGGELFF.

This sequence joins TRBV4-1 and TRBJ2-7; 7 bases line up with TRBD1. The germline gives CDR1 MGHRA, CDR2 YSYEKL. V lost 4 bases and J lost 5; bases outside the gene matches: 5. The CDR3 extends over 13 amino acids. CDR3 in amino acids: CASSLQQGNEQYF. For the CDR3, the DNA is TGCGCCAGCAGCCTTCAACAGGGGAACGAGCAGTACTTC.

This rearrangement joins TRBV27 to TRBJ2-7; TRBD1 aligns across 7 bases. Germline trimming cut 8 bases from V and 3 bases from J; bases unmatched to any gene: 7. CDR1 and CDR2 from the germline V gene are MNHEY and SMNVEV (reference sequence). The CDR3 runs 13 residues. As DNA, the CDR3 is TGTGCCAGCGCTTGGGACAGTGACTACGAGCAGTACTTC. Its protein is CASAWDSDYEQYF.

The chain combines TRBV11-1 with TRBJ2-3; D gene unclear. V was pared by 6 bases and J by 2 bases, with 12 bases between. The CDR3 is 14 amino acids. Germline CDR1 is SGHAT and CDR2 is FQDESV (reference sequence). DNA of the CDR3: TGTGCCAGCAGACATAGCTATACCACAGATACGCAGTATTTT. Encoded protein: CASRHSYTTDTQYF.

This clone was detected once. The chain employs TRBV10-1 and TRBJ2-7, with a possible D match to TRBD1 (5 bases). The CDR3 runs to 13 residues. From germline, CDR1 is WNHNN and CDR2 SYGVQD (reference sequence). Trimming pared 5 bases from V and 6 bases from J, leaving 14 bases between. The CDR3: CASSLRQSGEQYF. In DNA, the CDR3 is TGCGCCAGCAGTCTGAGACAGTCGGGCGAGCAGTACTTC.

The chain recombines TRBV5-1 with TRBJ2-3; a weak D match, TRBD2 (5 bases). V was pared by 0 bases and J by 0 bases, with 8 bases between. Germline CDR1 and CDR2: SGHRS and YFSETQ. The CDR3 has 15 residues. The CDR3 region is CASSLAPSSTDTQYF. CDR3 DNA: TGCGCCAGCAGCTTGGCCCCTAGCAGCACAGATACGCAGTATTTT.

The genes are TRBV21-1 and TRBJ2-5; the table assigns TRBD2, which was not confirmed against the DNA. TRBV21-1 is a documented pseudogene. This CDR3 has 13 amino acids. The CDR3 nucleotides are TGTGCCAGCACATGGGGGGGGCCCCAGACCCAGTACTTC. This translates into CASTWGGPQTQYF.

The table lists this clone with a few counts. In DNA form, the CDR3 reads TGTGCCAGCTCACCACAATGGACAGACAATGAGCAGTTCTTC. This sequence encodes CASSPQWTDNEQFF. The chain links TRBV18 to TRBJ2-1, with a possible D match to TRBD1 (6 bases). Germline assignment: CDR1 KGHSH and CDR2 LQKENI. The CDR3 sequence is 14 residues long. Trimming removed 1 base from V and 5 bases from J, with 9 bases in between.

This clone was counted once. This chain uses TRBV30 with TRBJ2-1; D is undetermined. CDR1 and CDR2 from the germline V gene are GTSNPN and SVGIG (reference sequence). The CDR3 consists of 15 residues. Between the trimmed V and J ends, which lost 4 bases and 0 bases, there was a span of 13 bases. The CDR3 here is CAWTQALSSYNEQFF. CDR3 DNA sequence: TGTGCCTGGACCCAGGCGCTCAGCTCCTACAATGAGCAGTTCTTC.

DNA for the CDR3: TGTGCCAGCAGTGAAGTTAGAGGGACTGGGGCCAACGTCCTGACTTTC. Translating gives CASSEVRGTGANVLTF. This sequence joins TRBV6-1 and TRBJ2-6, with a tentative D call TRBD2 (5 bases). CDR3 size: 16 residues. The germline V and J ends were trimmed by 1 base and 2 bases, with 9 bases remaining between them. Looked up from germline, CDR1 is MNHNS and CDR2 is SASEGT.

The CDR3: CASSKIGGRTEAFF. The DNA of the CDR3 is TGTGCCAGCAGTAAAATAGGGGGTCGGACTGAAGCTTTCTTT. The chain employs TRBV27 and TRBJ1-1, with D possibly being TRBD1 (6 bases). The V gene's germline CDR1 is MNHEY and CDR2 SMNVEV (reference sequence). The CDR3 covers 14 residues. Trimming took 5 bases from V and 5 from J, leaving 15 bases between them.

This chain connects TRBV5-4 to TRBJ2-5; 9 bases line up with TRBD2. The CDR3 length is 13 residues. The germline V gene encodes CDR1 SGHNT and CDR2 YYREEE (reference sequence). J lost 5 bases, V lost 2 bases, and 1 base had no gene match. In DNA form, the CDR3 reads TGTGCCAGCAGCTTTACTAGCGGGGAGACCCAGTACTTC. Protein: CASSFTSGETQYF.

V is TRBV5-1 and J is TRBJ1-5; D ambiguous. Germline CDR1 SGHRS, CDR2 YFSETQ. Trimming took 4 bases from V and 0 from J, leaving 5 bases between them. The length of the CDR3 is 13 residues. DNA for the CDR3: TGCGCCAGCAGCGTAGATAGCAATCAGCCCCAGCATTTT. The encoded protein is CASSVDSNQPQHF.

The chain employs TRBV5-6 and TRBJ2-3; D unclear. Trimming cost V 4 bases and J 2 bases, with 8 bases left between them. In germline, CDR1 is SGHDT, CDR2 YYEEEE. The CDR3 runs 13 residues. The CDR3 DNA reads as TGTGCCAGCAGCGAAGCCTACACAGATACGCAGTATTTT. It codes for CASSEAYTDTQYF.

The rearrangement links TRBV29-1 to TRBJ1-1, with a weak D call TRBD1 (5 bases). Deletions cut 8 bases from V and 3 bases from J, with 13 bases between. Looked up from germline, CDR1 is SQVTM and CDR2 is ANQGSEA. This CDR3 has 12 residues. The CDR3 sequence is CSTWGRYTEAFF. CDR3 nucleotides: TGCAGCACCTGGGGGAGGTACACTGAAGCTTTCTTT.

The CDR3 region is CASSLREMAEQYF. The DNA of the CDR3 is TGTGCCAGCAGTTTGAGGGAGATGGCCGAGCAGTACTTC. The rearrangement uses TRBV28 and TRBJ2-7, with a tentative D call TRBD2 (5 bases). This CDR3 contains 13 residues. From germline, CDR1 is MDHEN and CDR2 SYDVKM. Trimming stripped 3 bases from V and 6 bases from J, with 12 bases between. The full variable domain, its missing parts supplied by reference TRBV28 and TRBJ2-7, is DVKVTQSSRYLVKRTGEKVFLECVQDMDHENMFWYRQDPGLGLRLIYFSYDVKMKEKGDIPEGYSVSREKKERFSLILESASTNQTSMYLCASSLREMAEQYFGPGTRLTVT.

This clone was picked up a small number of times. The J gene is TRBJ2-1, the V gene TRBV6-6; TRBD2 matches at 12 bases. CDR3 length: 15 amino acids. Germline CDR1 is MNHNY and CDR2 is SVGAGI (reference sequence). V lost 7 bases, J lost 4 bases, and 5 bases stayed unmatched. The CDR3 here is CASNPGTSGYNEQFF. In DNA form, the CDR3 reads TGTGCCAGCAACCCCGGGACTAGCGGGTACAATGAGCAGTTCTTC.

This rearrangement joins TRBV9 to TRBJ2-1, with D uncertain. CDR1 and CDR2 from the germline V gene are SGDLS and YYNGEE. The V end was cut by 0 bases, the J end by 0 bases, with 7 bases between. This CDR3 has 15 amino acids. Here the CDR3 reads CASSVAPSSYNEQFF. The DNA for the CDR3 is TGTGCCAGCAGCGTAGCCCCGAGCTCCTACAATGAGCAGTTCTTC.

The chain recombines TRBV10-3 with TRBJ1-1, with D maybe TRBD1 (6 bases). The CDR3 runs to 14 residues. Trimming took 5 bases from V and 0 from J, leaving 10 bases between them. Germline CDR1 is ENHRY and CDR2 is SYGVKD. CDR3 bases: TGTGCCATCAGTATCGGACAGTTGAACACTGAAGCTTTCTTT. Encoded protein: CAISIGQLNTEAFF.

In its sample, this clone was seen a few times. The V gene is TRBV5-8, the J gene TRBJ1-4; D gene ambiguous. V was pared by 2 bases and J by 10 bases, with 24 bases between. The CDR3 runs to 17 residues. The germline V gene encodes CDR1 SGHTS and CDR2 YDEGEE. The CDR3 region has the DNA TGTGCCAGCAGCTTCGCCTCGGGGAGCCTAACCCCTGGAAAACTGTTTTTT. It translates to CASSFASGSLTPGKLFF.

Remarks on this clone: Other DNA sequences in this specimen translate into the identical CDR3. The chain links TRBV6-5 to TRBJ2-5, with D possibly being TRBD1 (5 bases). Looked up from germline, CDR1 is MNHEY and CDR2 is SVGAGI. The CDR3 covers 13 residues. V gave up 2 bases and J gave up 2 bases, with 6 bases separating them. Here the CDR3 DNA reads TGTGCCAGCAGTTACAGGGGACAAGAGACCCAGTACTTC. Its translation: CASSYRGQETQYF.